This T cell receptor beta chain was captured in a study of blood T cell repertoires in COVID-19. Germline CDR1 SGHVS, CDR2 FQNEAQ. CDR3 size: 14 residues. V was trimmed by 3 bases and J by 1 base, leaving 9 bases between them. The data were produced by immunoSEQ multiplex PCR, yet TCRdb's version contains in-frame clones alone and is incomplete. Of a few hundred thousand clones in the sample, 80% to 90% were seen once. Specimen: peripheral blood. This sequence originates from a woman aged 35 to 49 with acute or convalescent COVID-19. The J gene is TRBJ2-5, the V gene TRBV7-8; D is perhaps TRBD1 (6 bases). This CDR3 reads CASSFPGVQETQYF. The CDR3 DNA follows: TGTGCCAGCAGCTTCCCAGGGGTCCAAGAGACCCAGTACTTC.